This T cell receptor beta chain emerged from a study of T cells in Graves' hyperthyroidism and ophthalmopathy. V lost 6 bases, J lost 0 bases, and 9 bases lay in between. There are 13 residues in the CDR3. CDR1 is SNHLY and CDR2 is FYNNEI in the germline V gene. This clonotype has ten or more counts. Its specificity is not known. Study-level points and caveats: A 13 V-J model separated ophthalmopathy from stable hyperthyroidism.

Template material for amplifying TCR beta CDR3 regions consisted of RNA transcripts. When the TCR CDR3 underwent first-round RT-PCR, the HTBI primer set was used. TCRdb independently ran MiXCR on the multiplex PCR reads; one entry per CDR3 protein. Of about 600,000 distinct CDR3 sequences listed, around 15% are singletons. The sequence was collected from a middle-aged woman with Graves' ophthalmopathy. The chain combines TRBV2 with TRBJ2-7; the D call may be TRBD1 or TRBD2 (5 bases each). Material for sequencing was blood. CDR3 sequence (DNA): TGTGCCAGCAGACGGGACCACTCCTACGAGCAGTACTTC. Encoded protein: CASRRDHSYEQYF.